Each of the 22 T cell receptor beta chains below was sequenced from the same sample in a study of prognosis after radiotherapy for stage I lung cancer. Two-round multiplex PCR on genomic DNA was the method by which TCR beta CDR3 was amplified. Used in first-round PCR were primers specific to each TRBV and TRBJ gene. Via MiXCR, TCRdb re-called the multiplex PCR reads, giving one row per CDR3 protein. The table includes about 51,000 distinct CDR3 sequences, less than 45% detected once. The source material was PBMCs, sampled before or after stereotactic body radiation therapy (not recorded which). Source of these receptors: a donor aged 50 or older with non-small cell lung cancer.

This clonotype was seen at least ten times. The chain carries TRBV11-2 and TRBJ1-2; no clear D gene. This CDR3 has 13 residues. V was pared by 5 bases and J by 4 bases, with 11 bases between. Germline values: CDR1 SGHAT, CDR2 FQNNGV. The CDR3 spells CASSPGRFYGYTF. CDR3 bases: TGTGCCAGCAGCCCAGGCAGGTTCTATGGCTACACCTTC.

V usage is TRBV6-9 and J usage is TRBJ2-1; 8 bases align to TRBD1. The closer fit of TRBJ2-5 to the DNA end suggests the J call may be wrong. Germline-derived CDR1 and CDR2 are MNHGY and SVAAGI. The CDR3 runs 16 residues. The CDR3 here is CASSYSGQGGGETQYF. The CDR3 DNA reads TGTGCCAGCAGTTACTCAGGACAGGGAGGTGGAGAGACCCAGTACTTC.

The V call is TRBV20-1, the J call TRBJ1-1, with D hard to call. CDR1 is DFQATT and CDR2 is SNEGSKA in the germline V gene (reference sequence). CDR3 length: 14 amino acids. Trimming took off 2 bases at V and 1 base at J, with 11 bases between the two ends. CDR3 DNA: TGCAGTGCTAGATTCCCAGTGAAGAACACTGAAGCTTTCTTT. Its protein product is CSARFPVKNTEAFF.

This chain uses TRBV6-2 or TRBV6-3 with TRBJ2-1; TRBD2 aligns across 7 bases. Losses at the gene ends were 10 bases for V and 10 bases for J; bases not matched to a gene: 19. The CDR3 contains 15 residues. Germline CDR1 MNHEY, CDR2 SVGEGT. CDR3 coding DNA: TGTGCCATCATTCTGCAGAGCGGGACTGTCGGGGAGCAGTTCTTC. The encoded protein is CAIILQSGTVGEQFF.

Many counts were recorded for this clonotype. The chain carries TRBV7-3 and TRBJ2-3, with TRBD1 identical over 10 bases. CDR3 size: 15 residues. J gave up 4 bases and V 3 bases, and 4 bases lay outside the gene matches. Germline CDR1 and CDR2: SGHTA and FQGTGA. CDR3 DNA sequence: TGTGCCAGCAGCTTCTCCGGACAGGGGGCAGATACGCAGTATTTT. Amino acids: CASSFSGQGADTQYF.

This clonotype has a count of ten or more. The gene calls are TRBV5-1 and TRBJ2-3, with D unresolved. The V end was cut by 0 bases, the J end by 1 base, with 15 bases between. The germline CDR1 and CDR2 sequences are SGHRS and YFSETQ. The CDR3 covers 17 residues. The CDR3 here is CASSLAVLGPGTDTQYF. The CDR3 DNA reads TGCGCCAGCAGCTTGGCCGTATTAGGGCCCGGCACAGATACGCAGTATTTT.

Remarks on this clonotype: A much larger clone lies one base from this, so it may be a read error. The V and J genes are TRBV5-1 and TRBJ2-2, with unresolved D. Per the germline V gene, CDR1 is SGHRS and CDR2 is YFSETQ. This CDR3 has 13 amino acids. The V end lost 1 base, the J end lost 7 bases, and 8 bases lay between the germline ends. CDR3 loop: CASSLFPSGELFF. CDR3 DNA: TGCGCCAGCAGCTTGTTCCCTAGCGGGGAGCTGTTTTTT.

This clonotype has a count of ten or more. The chain joins TRBV29-1 to TRBJ2-7; 11 positions agree with TRBD1. Germline V gene lookup returns CDR1 SQVTM and CDR2 ANQGSEA. V lost 6 bases and J lost 3; bases outside the gene matches: 4. The CDR3 spans 13 residues. Here the CDR3 DNA reads TGCAGCGTCCGGGACAGGGGGTACTACGAGCAGTACTTC. This translates into CSVRDRGYYEQYF.

Worth noting for this clonotype: A much larger clone differs by one base, so this may be a read error. The CDR3 is CASSDSRGSTEAFF. CDR3 in DNA: TGTGCCAGCAGTGACTCAAGAGGCTCCACCGAAGCTTTCTTT. This chain uses TRBV6-1 with TRBJ1-1, with no clear D. The CDR3 consists of 14 residues. Germline lookup yields CDR1 MNHNS and CDR2 SASEGT. Trimming removed 3 bases from V and 8 bases from J, with 16 bases in between.

In this sample, this clonotype turned up once. A far larger clone is only one base removed, so a read error is likely. The V gene is TRBV6-2 or TRBV6-3, the J gene TRBJ2-3; D is undetermined. Germline CDR1 MNHEY, CDR2 SVGEGT. The CDR3 totals 13 residues. The CDR3 nucleotides read TGTGCCAGCTTGGTTTCCCGCGCAGATACGCATTATTTT. Its translation: CASLVSRADTHYF.

The table lists this clonotype with many counts. The chain links TRBV4-2 to TRBJ1-5; D remains unclear. Germline assignment: CDR1 LGHNA and CDR2 YNFKEQ. The CDR3 is 16 residues long. Trimming cost V 3 bases and J 0 bases, with 12 bases left between them. CDR3 sequence reads: CASSQEGSVSNQPQHF. The DNA for the CDR3 is TGTGCCAGCAGCCAGGAGGGATCGGTTAGCAATCAGCCCCAGCATTTT.

For this clonotype: A read error is possible here, since a much larger clone lies one base away. The genes are TRBV29-1 and TRBJ1-5; D not resolved. The CDR3 loop spans 13 amino acids. The germline CDR1 and CDR2 sequences are SQVTM and ANQGSEA. CDR3 protein: CSVVYASNHPQHF. The DNA for the CDR3 is TGCAGCGTTGTATACGCGAGCAATCATCCCCAGCATTTT.

The table lists this clonotype with many counts. This rearrangement joins TRBV5-6 to TRBJ2-5; D is perhaps TRBD2 (5 bases). The CDR3 runs to 13 residues. Germline lookup yields CDR1 SGHDT and CDR2 YYEEEE. Between the trimmed V and J ends, which lost 4 bases and 5 bases, there was a span of 12 bases. The CDR3 reads CASSPSPGETQYF. In nucleotides, the CDR3 is TGTGCCAGCAGCCCCAGCCCGGGGGAGACCCAGTACTTC.

This clonotype was counted at least ten times. The chain couples TRBV6-5 to TRBJ2-2, with D tentatively TRBD2 (5 bases). This CDR3 has 18 residues. V gave up 0 bases and J gave up 9 bases, with 23 bases separating them. Germline V CDR1 and CDR2: MNHEY, SVGAGI. The CDR3 DNA reads TGTGCCAGCAGTTACTCGATCCCAGCGGCTACTCGGAGTTGGGAGCTGTTTTTT. The encoded protein is CASSYSIPAATRSWELFF.

The rearrangement links TRBV29-1 to TRBJ2-3; D is possibly TRBD2 (5 bases). The CDR3 is 14 amino acids. Germline CDR1 is SQVTM and CDR2 is ANQGSEA. The germline V and J ends were trimmed by 4 bases and 0 bases, with 11 bases remaining between them. The CDR3 reads CSVGLATSTDTQYF. In DNA form, the CDR3 reads TGCAGCGTTGGTCTAGCTACTAGCACAGATACGCAGTATTTT.

This clonotype was seen ten or more times. One end of the junction is discordant with germline, which a read error may explain. The V call is TRBV5-4, the J call TRBJ2-1; 12 nucleotides agree with TRBD2. The CDR3 spans 15 residues. Germline CDR1 is SGHNT and CDR2 is YYREEE (reference sequence). Here the CDR3 DNA reads TGCGCCAGCAGCCCAGGACTAGCGGGAATAGGTGAGCAGTTCTTC. Protein sequence: CASSPGLAGIGEQFF. Full variable domain (rest looked up from reference TRBV5-4 and TRBJ2-1): ETGVTQSPTHLIKTRGQQVTLRCSSQSGHNTVSWYQQALGQGPQFIFQYYREEENGRGNFPPRFSGLQFPNYSSELNVNALELDDSALYLCASSPGLAGIGEQFFGPGTRLTVL.

This clonotype counts as medium-sized. The V call is TRBV4-2, the J call TRBJ2-2; D tentatively reads TRBD1 or TRBD2 (5 bases each). CDR3 length: 14 amino acids. The V and J ends lost 4 bases and 5 bases respectively, with 11 bases between them. Germline V gene lookup returns CDR1 LGHNA and CDR2 YNFKEQ. CDR3 DNA sequence: TGTGCCAGCAGCCCGGGACGTCTAACCGGGGAGCTGTTTTTT. Protein product: CASSPGRLTGELFF.

This chain uses TRBV12-3 or TRBV12-4 with TRBJ2-3; the D gene is possibly TRBD2 (5 bases). The V end was cut by 0 bases, the J end by 2 bases, with 15 bases between. CDR3 size: 17 residues. The CDR3 spells CASSLARLASITDTQYF. The CDR3 coding sequence is TGTGCCAGCAGTTTAGCGCGTCTAGCATCTATCACAGATACGCAGTATTTT.

Notes on this clonotype: A single base separates this from a much larger clone, so it may be a read error. This chain uses TRBV7-9 with TRBJ2-6, with no clear D. The germline gives CDR1 SEHNR, CDR2 FQNEAQ (reference sequence). CDR3 length: 14 residues. V was shortened by 5 bases and J by 5 bases, with 10 bases between the two germline ends. The CDR3 region has the DNA TGTGCCAGCAGCCAAAGCTCCTGGGCCAACGTCCTGACTTTC. Translating gives CASSQSSWANVLTF.

The gene calls are TRBV10-3 and TRBJ1-1, with 7 bases identical to TRBD1. The CDR3 has 13 residues. Trimming cost V 11 bases and J 1 base; bases outside gene matches: 7. Germline lookup yields CDR1 ENHRY and CDR2 SYGVKD. CDR3 sequence: CALSQGSNTEAFF. As DNA, the CDR3 is TGTGCCTTATCACAGGGGTCGAACACTGAAGCTTTCTTT.

This clonotype appeared many times. The chain carries TRBV6-1 and TRBJ1-2; a weak D match, TRBD1 (5 bases). CDR1 is MNHNS and CDR2 is SASEGT in the germline V gene. This CDR3 has 13 residues. V was cut by 5 bases and J by 8 bases, with 15 bases left in between. CDR3 in amino acids: CASSPGTQLGYTF. Here the CDR3 DNA reads TGTGCCAGCAGTCCCGGGACCCAGCTCGGCTACACCTTC.

In its sample, this clonotype was seen many times. The chain carries TRBV28 and TRBJ1-2; 7 bases align to TRBD1. The junction had 18 bases not matched to a gene; V was cut back by 7 bases and J by 7 bases. This CDR3 is 16 amino acids long. Germline values: CDR1 MDHEN, CDR2 SYDVKM. The CDR3 nucleotides read TGTGCCAGCACCCCCCTCGGGACAGCTTTCTTCTCTGGCTACACCTTC. Translation gives CASTPLGTAFFSGYTF.